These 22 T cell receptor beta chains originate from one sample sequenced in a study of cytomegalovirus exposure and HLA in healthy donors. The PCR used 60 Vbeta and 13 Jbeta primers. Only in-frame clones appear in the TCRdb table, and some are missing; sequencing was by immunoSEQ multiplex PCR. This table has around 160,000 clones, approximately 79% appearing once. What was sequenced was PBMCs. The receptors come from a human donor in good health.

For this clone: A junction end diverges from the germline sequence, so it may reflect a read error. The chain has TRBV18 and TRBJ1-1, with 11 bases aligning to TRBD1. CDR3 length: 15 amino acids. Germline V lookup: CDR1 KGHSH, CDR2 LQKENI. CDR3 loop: CASSPGQGVDTEALF. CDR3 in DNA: TGTGCCAGCTCACCGGGACAGGGGGTTGACACTGAAGCTCTCTTT.

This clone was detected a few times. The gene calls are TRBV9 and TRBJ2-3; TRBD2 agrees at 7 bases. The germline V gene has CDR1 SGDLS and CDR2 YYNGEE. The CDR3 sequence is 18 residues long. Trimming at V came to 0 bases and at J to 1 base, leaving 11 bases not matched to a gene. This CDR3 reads CASSVAVRASGGTDTQYF. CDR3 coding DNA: TGTGCCAGCAGCGTAGCAGTAAGGGCTAGCGGAGGCACAGATACGCAGTATTTT.

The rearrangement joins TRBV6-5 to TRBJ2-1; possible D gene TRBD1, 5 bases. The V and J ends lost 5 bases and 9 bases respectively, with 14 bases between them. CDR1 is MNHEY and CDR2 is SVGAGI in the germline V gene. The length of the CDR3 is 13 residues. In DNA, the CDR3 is TGTGCCAGCAGTCCCGACAGCCGTATTGAGCAGTTCTTC. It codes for CASSPDSRIEQFF.

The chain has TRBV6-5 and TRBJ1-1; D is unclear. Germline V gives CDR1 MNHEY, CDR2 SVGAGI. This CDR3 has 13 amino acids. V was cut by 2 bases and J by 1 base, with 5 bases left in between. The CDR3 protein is CASSYTANTEAFF. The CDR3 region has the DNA TGTGCCAGCAGTTACACAGCGAACACTGAAGCTTTCTTT.

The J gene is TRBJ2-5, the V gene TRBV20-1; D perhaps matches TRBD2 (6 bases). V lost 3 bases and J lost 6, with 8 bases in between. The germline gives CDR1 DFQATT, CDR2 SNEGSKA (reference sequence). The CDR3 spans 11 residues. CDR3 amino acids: CSARGGKTQYF. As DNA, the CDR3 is TGCAGTGCTAGGGGGGGAAAGACCCAGTACTTC.

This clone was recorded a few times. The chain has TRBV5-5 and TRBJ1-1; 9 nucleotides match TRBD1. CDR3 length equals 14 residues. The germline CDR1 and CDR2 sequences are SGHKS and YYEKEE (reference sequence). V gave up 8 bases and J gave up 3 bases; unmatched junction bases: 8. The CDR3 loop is CASPQGAVDTEAFF. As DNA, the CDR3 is TGTGCCAGTCCACAGGGGGCTGTAGACACTGAAGCTTTCTTT.

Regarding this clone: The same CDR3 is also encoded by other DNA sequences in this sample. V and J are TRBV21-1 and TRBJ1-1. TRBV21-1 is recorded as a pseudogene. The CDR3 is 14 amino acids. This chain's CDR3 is CASSKIEDSTEAFF. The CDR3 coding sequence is TGTGCCAGCAGCAAGATCGAGGATAGCACTGAAGCCTTCTTT.

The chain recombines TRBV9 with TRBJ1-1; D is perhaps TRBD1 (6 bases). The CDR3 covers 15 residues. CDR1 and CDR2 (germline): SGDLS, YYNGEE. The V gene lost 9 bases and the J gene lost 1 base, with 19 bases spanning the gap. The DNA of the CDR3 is TGTGCCATCTCAAGGGGGGGGCTCCGGAACACTGAAGCTTTCTTT. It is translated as CAISRGGLRNTEAFF.

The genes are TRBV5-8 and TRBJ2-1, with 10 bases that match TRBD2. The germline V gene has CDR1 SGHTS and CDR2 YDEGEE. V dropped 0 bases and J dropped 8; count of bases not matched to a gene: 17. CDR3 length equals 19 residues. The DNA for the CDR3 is TGTGCCAGCAGCTTGGCCCGATGGGGGAGCGGGGGGGCCTGGGATGAGCAGTTCTTC. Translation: CASSLARWGSGGAWDEQFF.

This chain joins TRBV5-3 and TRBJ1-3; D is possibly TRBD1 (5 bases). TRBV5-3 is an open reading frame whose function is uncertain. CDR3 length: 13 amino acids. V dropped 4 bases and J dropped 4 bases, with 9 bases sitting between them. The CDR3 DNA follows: TGTGCCAGAAGCGCAGGGTTGGGAAACACCATATATTTT. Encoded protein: CARSAGLGNTIYF.

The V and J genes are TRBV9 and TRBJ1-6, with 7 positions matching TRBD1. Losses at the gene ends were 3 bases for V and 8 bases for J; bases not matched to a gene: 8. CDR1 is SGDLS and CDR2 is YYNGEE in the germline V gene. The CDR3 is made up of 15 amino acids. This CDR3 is CASSDPPGTDSPLHF. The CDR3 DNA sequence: TGTGCCAGCAGCGACCCCCCCGGGACAGATTCACCCCTCCACTTT.

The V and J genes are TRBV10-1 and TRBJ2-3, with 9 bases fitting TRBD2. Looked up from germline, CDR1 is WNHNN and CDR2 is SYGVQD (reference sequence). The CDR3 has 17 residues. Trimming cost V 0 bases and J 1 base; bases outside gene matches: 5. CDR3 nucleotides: TGCGCCAGCAGTGAGTCGTATGGCGGGGGGGGCACAGATACGCAGTATTTT. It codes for CASSESYGGGGTDTQYF.

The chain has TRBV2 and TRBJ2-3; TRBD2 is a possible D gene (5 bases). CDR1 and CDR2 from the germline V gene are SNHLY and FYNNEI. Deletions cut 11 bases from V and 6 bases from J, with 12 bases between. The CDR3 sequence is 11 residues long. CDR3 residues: CALLVLDTQYF. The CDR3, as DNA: TGTGCCTTACTAGTCTTGGATACGCAGTATTTT.

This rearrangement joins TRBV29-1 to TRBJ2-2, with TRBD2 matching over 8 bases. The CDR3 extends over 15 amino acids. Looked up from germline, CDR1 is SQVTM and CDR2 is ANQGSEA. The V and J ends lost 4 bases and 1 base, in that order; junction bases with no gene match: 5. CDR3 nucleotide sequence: TGCAGCGTTGGAGCGGCGGGGGGGAACACCGGGGAGCTGTTTTTT. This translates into CSVGAAGGNTGELFF.

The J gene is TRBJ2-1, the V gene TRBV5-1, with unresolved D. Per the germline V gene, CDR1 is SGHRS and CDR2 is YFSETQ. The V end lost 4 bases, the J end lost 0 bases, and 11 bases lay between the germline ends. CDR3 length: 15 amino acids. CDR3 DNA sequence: TGCGCCAGCAGCATCTCAAGTAGCTCCTACAATGAGCAGTTCTTC. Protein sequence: CASSISSSSYNEQFF. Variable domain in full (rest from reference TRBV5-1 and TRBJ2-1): KAGVTQTPRYLIKTRGQQVTLSCSPISGHRSVSWYQQTPGQGLQFLFEYFSETQRNKGNFPGRFSGRQFSNSRSEMNVSTLELGDSALYLCASSISSSSYNEQFFGPGTRLTVL.

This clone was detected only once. The CDR3 here is CASSQDPASRPTGELFF. As DNA, the CDR3 is TGCGCCAGCAGCCAAGATCCGGCTTCCAGGCCCACCGGGGAGCTGTTTTTT. The V and J genes are TRBV4-3 and TRBJ2-2; D unresolved. V was trimmed by 0 bases and J by 4 bases, leaving 15 bases between them. Germline CDR1 LGHNA, CDR2 YSLEER. The CDR3 is 17 amino acids.

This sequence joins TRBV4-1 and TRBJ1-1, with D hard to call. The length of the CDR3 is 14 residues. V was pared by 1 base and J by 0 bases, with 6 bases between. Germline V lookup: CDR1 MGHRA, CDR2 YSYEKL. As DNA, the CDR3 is TGCGCCAGCAGCCAAGCAGTCTTGAACACTGAAGCTTTCTTT. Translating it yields CASSQAVLNTEAFF.

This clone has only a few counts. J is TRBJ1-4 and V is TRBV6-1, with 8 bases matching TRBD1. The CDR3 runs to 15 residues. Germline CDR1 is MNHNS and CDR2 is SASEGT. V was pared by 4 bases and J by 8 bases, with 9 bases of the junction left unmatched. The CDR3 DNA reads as TGTGCCAGCAGTGTCCTGCCCGGACAGGGCGAAAAACTGTTTTTT. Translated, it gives CASSVLPGQGEKLFF.

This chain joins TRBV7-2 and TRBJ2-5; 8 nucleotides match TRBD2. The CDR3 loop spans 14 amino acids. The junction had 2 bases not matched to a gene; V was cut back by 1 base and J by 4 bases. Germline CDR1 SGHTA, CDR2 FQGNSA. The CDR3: CASSLGGGRETQYF. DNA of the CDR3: TGTGCCAGCAGCTTAGGCGGGGGGCGAGAGACCCAGTACTTC.

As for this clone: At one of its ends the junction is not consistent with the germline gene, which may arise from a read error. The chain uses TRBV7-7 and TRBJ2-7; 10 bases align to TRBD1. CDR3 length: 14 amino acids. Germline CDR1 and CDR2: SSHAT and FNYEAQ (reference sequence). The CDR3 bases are TGTGCTAGCAGCCCAACCCGGACAGGGGGGGAGCAGTACTTC. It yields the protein CASSPTRTGGEQYF.

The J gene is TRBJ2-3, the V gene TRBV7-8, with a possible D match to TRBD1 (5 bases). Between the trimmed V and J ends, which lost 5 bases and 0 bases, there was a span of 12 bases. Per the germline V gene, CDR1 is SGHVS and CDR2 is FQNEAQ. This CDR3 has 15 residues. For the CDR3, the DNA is TGTGCCAGCAGCCCAAGACAGTCAAGCACAGATACGCAGTATTTT. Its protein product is CASSPRQSSTDTQYF.

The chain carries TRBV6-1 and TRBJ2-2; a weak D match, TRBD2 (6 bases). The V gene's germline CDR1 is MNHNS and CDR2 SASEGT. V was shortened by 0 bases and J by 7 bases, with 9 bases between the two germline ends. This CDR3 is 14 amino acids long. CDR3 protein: CASSEARGYGELFF. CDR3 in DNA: TGTGCCAGCAGTGAAGCTCGGGGGTACGGGGAGCTGTTTTTT.